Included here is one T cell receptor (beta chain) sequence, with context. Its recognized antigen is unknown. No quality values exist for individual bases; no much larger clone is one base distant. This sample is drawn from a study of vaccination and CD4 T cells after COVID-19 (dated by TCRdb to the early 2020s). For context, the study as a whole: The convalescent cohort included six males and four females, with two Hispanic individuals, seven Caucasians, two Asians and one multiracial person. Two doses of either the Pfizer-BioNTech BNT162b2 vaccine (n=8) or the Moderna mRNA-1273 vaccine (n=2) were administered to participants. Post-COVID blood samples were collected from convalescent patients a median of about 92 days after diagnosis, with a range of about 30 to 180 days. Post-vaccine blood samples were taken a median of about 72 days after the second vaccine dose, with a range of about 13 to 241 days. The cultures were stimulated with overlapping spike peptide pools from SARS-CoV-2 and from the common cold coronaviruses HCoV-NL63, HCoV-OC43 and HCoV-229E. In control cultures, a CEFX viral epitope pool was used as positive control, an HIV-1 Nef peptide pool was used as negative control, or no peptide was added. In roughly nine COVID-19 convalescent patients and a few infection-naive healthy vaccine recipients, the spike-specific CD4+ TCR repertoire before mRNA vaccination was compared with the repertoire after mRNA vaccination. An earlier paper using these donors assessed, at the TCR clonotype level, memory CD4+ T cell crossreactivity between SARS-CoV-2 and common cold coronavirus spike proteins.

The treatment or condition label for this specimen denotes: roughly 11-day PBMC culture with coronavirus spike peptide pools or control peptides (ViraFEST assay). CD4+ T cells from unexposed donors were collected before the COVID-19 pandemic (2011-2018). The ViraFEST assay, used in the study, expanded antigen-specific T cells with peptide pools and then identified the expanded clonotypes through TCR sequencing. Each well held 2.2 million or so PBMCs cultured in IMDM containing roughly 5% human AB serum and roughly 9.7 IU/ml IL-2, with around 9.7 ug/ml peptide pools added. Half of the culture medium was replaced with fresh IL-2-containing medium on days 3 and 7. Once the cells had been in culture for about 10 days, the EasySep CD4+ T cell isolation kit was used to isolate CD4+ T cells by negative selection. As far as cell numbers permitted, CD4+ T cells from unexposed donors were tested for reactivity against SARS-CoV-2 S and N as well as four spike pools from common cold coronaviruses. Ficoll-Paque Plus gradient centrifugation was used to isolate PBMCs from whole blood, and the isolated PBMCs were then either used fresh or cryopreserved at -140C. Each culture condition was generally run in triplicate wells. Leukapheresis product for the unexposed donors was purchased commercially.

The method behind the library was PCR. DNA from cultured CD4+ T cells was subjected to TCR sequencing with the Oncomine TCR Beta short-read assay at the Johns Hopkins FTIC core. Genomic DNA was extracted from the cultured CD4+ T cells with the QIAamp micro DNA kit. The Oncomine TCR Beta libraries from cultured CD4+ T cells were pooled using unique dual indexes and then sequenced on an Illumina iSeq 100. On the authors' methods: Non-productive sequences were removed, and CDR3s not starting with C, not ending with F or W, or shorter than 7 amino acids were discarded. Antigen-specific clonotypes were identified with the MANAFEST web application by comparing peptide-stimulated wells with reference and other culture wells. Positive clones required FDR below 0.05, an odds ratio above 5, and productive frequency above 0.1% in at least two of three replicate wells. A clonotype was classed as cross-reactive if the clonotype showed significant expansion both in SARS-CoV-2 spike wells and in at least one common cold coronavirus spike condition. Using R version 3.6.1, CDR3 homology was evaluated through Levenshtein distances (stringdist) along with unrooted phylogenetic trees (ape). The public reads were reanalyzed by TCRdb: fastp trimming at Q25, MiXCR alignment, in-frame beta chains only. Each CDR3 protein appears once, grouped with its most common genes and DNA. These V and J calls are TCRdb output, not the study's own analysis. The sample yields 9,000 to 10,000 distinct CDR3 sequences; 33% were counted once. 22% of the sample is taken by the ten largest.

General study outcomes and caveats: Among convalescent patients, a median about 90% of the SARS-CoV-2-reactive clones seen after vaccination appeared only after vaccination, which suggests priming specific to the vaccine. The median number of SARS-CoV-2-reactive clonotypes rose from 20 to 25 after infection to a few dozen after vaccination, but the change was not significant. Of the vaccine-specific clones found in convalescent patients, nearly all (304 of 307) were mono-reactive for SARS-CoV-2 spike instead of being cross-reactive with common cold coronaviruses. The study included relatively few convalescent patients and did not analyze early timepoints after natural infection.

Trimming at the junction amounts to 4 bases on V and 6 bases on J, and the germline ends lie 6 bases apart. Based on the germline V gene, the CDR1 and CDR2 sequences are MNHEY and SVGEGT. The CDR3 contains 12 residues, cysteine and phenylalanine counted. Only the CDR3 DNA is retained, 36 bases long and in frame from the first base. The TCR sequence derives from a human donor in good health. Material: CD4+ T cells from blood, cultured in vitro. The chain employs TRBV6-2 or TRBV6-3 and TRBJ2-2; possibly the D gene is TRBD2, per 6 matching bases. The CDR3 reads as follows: CASSWDSGELFF. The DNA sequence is TGTGCCAGCAGTTGGGACTCCGGGGAGCTGTTTTTT.